This entry lists 30 T cell receptor beta chains sequenced from one sample in a study of blood T cell repertoires in COVID-19. Profiled with immunoSEQ multiplex PCR; TCRdb holds only in-frame clones, not every one. The sample lists 350,000 or so clones, roughly 90% occurring once. The sequenced sample consisted of peripheral blood. These TCRs come from a woman aged 60-75 years with COVID-19, enrolled during active disease.

V is TRBV18 and J is TRBJ1-5; 9 nucleotides line up with TRBD1. CDR1 is KGHSH and CDR2 is LQKENI in the germline V gene. The CDR3 extends over 17 amino acids. V shed 4 bases and J 1 base; nucleotides not matched to a gene: 8. The CDR3 spells CASSQNLGTGSNQPQHF. CDR3 nucleotide sequence: TGTGCCAGCTCACAGAACCTCGGGACAGGGAGCAATCAGCCCCAGCATTTT.

J is TRBJ2-5 and V is TRBV7-2; TRBD2 might be the D (6 bases). The CDR3 runs to 15 residues. Germline lookup yields CDR1 SGHTA and CDR2 FQGNSA. Trimming pared 2 bases from V and 2 bases from J, leaving 12 bases between. The CDR3 region is CASSLTAGRQETQYF. DNA for the CDR3: TGTGCCAGCAGCTTAACGGCGGGGCGGCAAGAGACCCAGTACTTC.

This rearrangement joins TRBV9 to TRBJ2-2; 10 nucleotides align to TRBD1. The CDR3 runs 19 residues. From germline, CDR1 is SGDLS and CDR2 YYNGEE. Trimming removed 4 bases from V and 0 bases from J; junction bases left unmatched: 12. The CDR3 reads CASSTQISGQGANTGELFF. The CDR3 nucleotides read TGTGCCAGCAGCACCCAAATTTCAGGACAGGGGGCGAACACCGGGGAGCTGTTTTTT.

This clone showed up just once. The CDR3 protein is CASSLTPATRTEAFF. CDR3 sequence (DNA): TGCGCCAGCAGCCTGACTCCCGCCACGCGCACTGAAGCTTTCTTT. The V and J genes are TRBV5-1 and TRBJ1-1; D is ambiguous. The V end was cut by 4 bases, the J end by 4 bases, with 17 bases between. The CDR3 is 15 residues long. Germline lookup yields CDR1 SGHRS and CDR2 YFSETQ. Looking up the rest from reference TRBV5-1 and TRBJ1-1 gives the full variable domain: KAGVTQTPRYLIKTRGQQVTLSCSPISGHRSVSWYQQTPGQGLQFLFEYFSETQRNKGNFPGRFSGRQFSNSRSEMNVSTLELGDSALYLCASSLTPATRTEAFFGQGTRLTVV.

The V and J genes are TRBV9 and TRBJ2-7; D might be TRBD2 (5 bases). Germline V CDR1 and CDR2: SGDLS, YYNGEE. V was trimmed by 0 bases and J by 4 bases, leaving 11 bases between them. The CDR3 consists of 14 residues. CDR3 coding DNA: TGTGCCAGCAGCGTAGGGACTGGGGTGTACGAGCAGTACTTC. Its protein product is CASSVGTGVYEQYF.

The chain employs TRBV29-1 and TRBJ2-7; perhaps TRBD2 as D (6 bases). Per germline, CDR1 SQVTM and CDR2 ANQGSEA. V was cut by 3 bases and J by 0 bases, with 12 bases left in between. The CDR3 loop spans 14 amino acids. CDR3: CSVDGLEGSYEQYF. The DNA for the CDR3 is TGCAGCGTTGACGGTCTGGAGGGCTCCTACGAGCAGTACTTC.

This clone occurred once. The V call is TRBV4-2, the J call TRBJ1-1; D is undetermined. The CDR3 has 15 residues. From germline, CDR1 is LGHNA and CDR2 YNFKEQ. V was trimmed by 0 bases and J by 0 bases, leaving 8 bases between them. The CDR3 DNA reads as TGTGCCAGCAGCCAAGATGGACTTATGAACACTGAAGCTTTCTTT. Its protein product is CASSQDGLMNTEAFF.

This clone showed up just once. The chain combines TRBV4-2 with TRBJ1-1, with D unresolved. Trimming removed 2 bases at V and 0 bases at J, with 13 bases between. The CDR3 consists of 16 residues. Per the germline V gene, CDR1 is LGHNA and CDR2 is YNFKEQ. CDR3 DNA: TGTGCCAGCAGCCAAAACTTCGGGGTGCTGAACACTGAAGCTTTCTTT. It encodes CASSQNFGVLNTEAFF.

The genes are TRBV14 and TRBJ1-1; maybe TRBD1 (5 bases). Germline loops: CDR1 SGHDN, CDR2 FVKESK. The ends were cut back, 7 bases at V and 5 bases at J, with 17 bases in the middle. The CDR3 runs 14 residues. The CDR3 coding sequence is TGTGCCAGCACCCGGCTGGCAGGGCGGACTGAAGCTTTCTTT. It yields the protein CASTRLAGRTEAFF. The entire variable domain, with the rest obtained from reference TRBV14 and TRBJ1-1, is as follows: EAGVTQFPSHSVIEKGQTVTLRCDPISGHDNLYWYRRVMGKEIKFLLHFVKESKQDESGMPNNRFLAERTGGTYSTLKVQPAELEDSGVYFCASTRLAGRTEAFFGQGTRLTVV.

The chain couples TRBV3-1 (or the pseudogene TRBV3-2) to TRBJ2-5; 10 bases fit TRBD1. The V segment lost 4 bases and the J segment 5 bases; nucleotides outside the gene matches: 10. This CDR3 is built from 16 residues. CDR1 LGHDT and CDR2 YNNKEL come from the germline V gene (reference sequence). This chain's CDR3 is CASSLRDRGRTETQYF. The CDR3, as DNA: TGTGCCAGCAGCCTCCGGGACAGGGGCCGAACGGAGACCCAGTACTTC.

The chain couples TRBV6-1 to TRBJ2-3; D not resolved. The CDR3 totals 11 residues. Germline V lookup: CDR1 MNHNS, CDR2 SASEGT. V lost 3 bases, J lost 6 bases, and 4 bases lay in between. The CDR3 is CASSDEDTQYF. The CDR3 nucleotides read TGTGCCAGCAGTGATGAGGATACGCAGTATTTT.

V and J are TRBV5-4 and TRBJ1-2; tentative D call: TRBD1 (6 bases). V lost 2 bases, J lost 8 bases, and 19 bases lay in between. This CDR3 is 15 amino acids long. CDR1 SGHNT and CDR2 YYREEE come from the germline V gene (reference sequence). The CDR3 sequence is CASSFGTPEIRGYTF. The CDR3 region has the DNA TGTGCCAGCAGCTTCGGGACACCCGAAATTCGGGGCTACACCTTC.

This sequence joins TRBV7-9 and TRBJ1-6; D unresolved. The CDR3 sequence is 14 residues long. Per the germline V gene, CDR1 is SEHNR and CDR2 is FQNEAQ (reference sequence). Trimming took 5 bases from V and 6 from J, leaving 11 bases between them. The chain's CDR3 is CASSLPLVNSPLHF. The CDR3 bases are TGTGCCAGCAGCCTACCACTGGTTAATTCACCCCTCCACTTT.

The chain employs TRBV7-3 and TRBJ2-5, with 9 bases fitting TRBD1. With V trimmed by 0 bases and J by 5 bases, 4 bases remained unmatched. CDR1 SGHTA and CDR2 FQGTGA come from the germline V gene. This CDR3 comprises 15 residues. This CDR3 reads CASSLTGQGWETQYF. The CDR3 DNA is TGTGCCAGCAGCTTAACGGGACAGGGCTGGGAGACCCAGTACTTC. Using reference TRBV7-3 and TRBJ2-5 for the parts outside the CDR3, the full variable domain is GAGVSQTPSNKVTEKGKYVELRCDPISGHTALYWYRQSLGQGPEFLIYFQGTGAADDSGLPNDRFFAVRPEGSVSTLKIQRTERGDSAVYLCASSLTGQGWETQYFGPGTRLLVL.

The V gene is TRBV5-1, the J gene TRBJ2-5; 7 positions match TRBD2. The CDR3 runs to 16 residues. V gave up 7 bases and J gave up 2 bases; unmatched junction bases: 14. CDR1 SGHRS and CDR2 YFSETQ come from the germline V gene. CDR3 amino acids: CASDTGGLAAQETQYF. CDR3 sequence (DNA): TGCGCCAGCGACACTGGGGGTCTAGCGGCTCAAGAGACCCAGTACTTC.

The V gene is TRBV20-1, the J gene TRBJ1-3; a weak D match, TRBD1 (5 bases). CDR3 length equals 14 residues. Germline CDR1 is DFQATT and CDR2 is SNEGSKA (reference sequence). The germline V and J ends were trimmed by 3 bases and 0 bases, with 9 bases remaining between them. CDR3 nucleotides: TGCAGTGCTAGTAGGGACTCCTCTGGAAACACCATATATTTT. It translates to CSASRDSSGNTIYF.

This chain joins TRBV6-5 and TRBJ1-1, with 8 bases aligning to TRBD1. The CDR3 is 14 amino acids. V was pared by 6 bases and J by 2 bases, with 5 bases of the junction left unmatched. In germline, CDR1 is MNHEY, CDR2 SVGAGI. CDR3 in DNA: TGTGCCAGCAGCCGGGACAGGAAAAACACTGAAGCTTTCTTT. It encodes CASSRDRKNTEAFF.

The rearrangement uses TRBV3-1 (or the pseudogene TRBV3-2) and TRBJ2-5; 8 nucleotides agree with TRBD2. Germline values: CDR1 LGHDT, CDR2 YNNKEL (reference sequence). CDR3 size: 16 residues. V shed 1 base and J 6 bases; nucleotides not matched to a gene: 10. In DNA form, the CDR3 reads TGTGCCAGCAGCCAAGGTCAAGCGGGGGTCGAAAAGACCCAGTACTTC. Protein product: CASSQGQAGVEKTQYF.

This clone turned up a few times. The chain is built from TRBV5-4 and TRBJ1-4, with TRBD1 identical over 9 bases. This CDR3 has 19 amino acids. CDR1 is SGHNT and CDR2 is YYREEE in the germline V gene (reference sequence). After removal of 4 bases from V and 3 bases from J, the junction contained 16 bases not matched to a gene. This CDR3 is CASSRTGQGSIGANEKLFF. Written as DNA, the CDR3 is TGTGCCAGCAGCAGGACGGGACAGGGATCTATAGGGGCTAATGAAAAACTGTTTTTT.

The gene calls are TRBV7-2 and TRBJ1-6; no reliable D call. This CDR3 has 14 residues. The germline V gene encodes CDR1 SGHTA and CDR2 FQGNSA. V lost 5 bases to trimming and J lost 9 bases, with 14 bases between them. CDR3 bases: TGTGCCAGCAGCCTGGGAGGGATAAGTTCACCCCTCCACTTT. Protein: CASSLGGISSPLHF.

In its sample, this clone was seen a few times. The J gene is TRBJ1-1, the V gene TRBV27, with unresolved D. CDR1 is MNHEY and CDR2 is SMNVEV in the germline V gene (reference sequence). The CDR3 consists of 13 residues. V gave up 5 bases and J gave up 5 bases, with 12 bases separating them. In nucleotides, the CDR3 is TGTGCCAGCAGTCGCACCCCGGAGACTGAAGCTTTCTTT. Its protein is CASSRTPETEAFF.

The chain uses TRBV9 and TRBJ1-4, with a tentative D call TRBD1 (5 bases). The germline V and J ends were trimmed by 4 bases and 0 bases, with 13 bases remaining between them. The CDR3 covers 16 residues. Germline V gene lookup returns CDR1 SGDLS and CDR2 YYNGEE. The DNA of the CDR3 is TGTGCCAGCAGCCGAGCTGACAGAGCAACTAATGAAAAACTGTTTTTT. Translation gives CASSRADRATNEKLFF.

V gene TRBV6-5 combines with J gene TRBJ1-2, with 7 positions matching TRBD1. Germline CDR1 is MNHEY and CDR2 is SVGAGI. J gave up 4 bases and V 7 bases, and 9 bases lay outside the gene matches. This CDR3 spans 14 amino acids. The CDR3 coding sequence is TGTGCCAGCATAGGGGGCGCGGGAGGCTATGGCTACACCTTC. Encoded protein: CASIGGAGGYGYTF.

A few counts support this clone. In nucleotides, the CDR3 is TGCAGCGTCTTACAAGCAACTAATGAAAAACTGTTTTTT. Its translation is CSVLQATNEKLFF. This chain connects TRBV29-1 to TRBJ1-4, with D unresolved. The germline V gene encodes CDR1 SQVTM and CDR2 ANQGSEA. This CDR3 has 13 residues. V lost 6 bases and J lost 0, with 8 bases in between.

This clone was recorded a few times. The J gene is TRBJ2-7, the V gene TRBV12-5; maybe TRBD1 (5 bases). In germline, CDR1 is LGHNT, CDR2 FRNRAP. The CDR3 consists of 12 residues. Trimming took 8 bases from V and 3 from J, leaving 11 bases between them. The CDR3 DNA follows: TGTGCTAGTTCAGGGCAAATCTACGAGCAGTACTTC. Translating gives CASSGQIYEQYF.

The chain is built from TRBV19 and TRBJ1-1; TRBD1 agrees at 10 bases. This CDR3 has 14 amino acids. After removal of 5 bases from V and 4 bases from J, the junction contained 4 bases not matched to a gene. Germline loops: CDR1 LNHDA, CDR2 SQIVND (reference sequence). The CDR3 nucleotides are TGTGCCAGTAGTGTGACAGGGGGCGGCACTGAAGCTTTCTTT. It translates to CASSVTGGGTEAFF. Full variable domain (remainder filled in from reference TRBV19 and TRBJ1-1): DGGITQSPKYLFRKEGQNVTLSCEQNLNHDAMYWYRQDPGQGLRLIYYSQIVNDFQKGDIAEGYSVSREKKESFPLTVTSAQKNPTAFYLCASSVTGGGTEAFFGQGTRLTVV.

V gene TRBV15 combines with J gene TRBJ2-7; 8 bases are a match to TRBD1. CDR3 length: 16 residues. V shed 0 bases and J 5 bases; nucleotides not matched to a gene: 9. CDR1 and CDR2 from the germline V gene are LNHNV and YYDKDF (reference sequence). CDR3 coding DNA: TGTGCCACCAGCAGAGATCAGGGGACAGGAAACGACGAGCAGTACTTC. Protein sequence: CATSRDQGTGNDEQYF.

The V and J genes are TRBV18 and TRBJ1-5; D is unclear. Per germline, CDR1 KGHSH and CDR2 LQKENI. The length of the CDR3 is 13 residues. Trimming stripped 3 bases from V and 7 bases from J, with 10 bases between. In DNA form, the CDR3 reads TGTGCCAGCTCACCTTCGCTCAGGCAGCCCCAGCATTTT. Translating gives CASSPSLRQPQHF.

This chain connects TRBV3-1 (or the pseudogene TRBV3-2) to TRBJ1-2; 7 bases agree with TRBD1. V trimming: 4 bases; J trimming: 8 bases; junction bases outside the gene matches: 4. The CDR3 runs to 12 residues. Germline V gene data show CDR1 as LGHDT and CDR2 as YNNKEL (reference sequence). The chain's CDR3 is CASSPNRGGYTF. The CDR3, as DNA: TGTGCCAGCAGCCCAAACAGGGGCGGCTACACCTTC.

This clone was seen a single time. In DNA, the CDR3 is TGTGCCACCACCCGACAGGGGGGGAACTATGGCTACACCTTC. As protein: CATTRQGGNYGYTF. The V and J genes are TRBV19 and TRBJ1-2; 9 bases fit TRBD1. V lost 10 bases and J lost 2; bases outside the gene matches: 8. Germline CDR1 LNHDA, CDR2 SQIVND (reference sequence). The CDR3 runs 14 residues.